This TCR beta chain was sequenced for a study of PD-1 blockade in classical Hodgkin lymphoma. Here immunoSEQ multiplex PCR was the method, and the copy in TCRdb shows in-frame clones only, minus some. The table lists about 15,000 clones, roughly 90% of them singletons, with roughly 3.6% in the top ten. The time point was: newly diagnosed, previously untreated cHL patient sample. The receptor was derived from a human donor with classical Hodgkin lymphoma. Sequencing was done on a sample of peripheral blood mononuclear cells (PBMCs).

The CDR3 here is CASSIPTSSYEQYF. The CDR3 DNA sequence: TGTGCCAGCAGCATCCCCACGAGCTCCTACGAGCAGTACTTC. This chain links TRBV5-4 with TRBJ2-7, with D hard to call. V was cut by 4 bases and J by 0 bases, with 11 bases left in between. CDR3 length: 14 residues. CDR1 is SGHNT, CDR2 YYREEE, per germline (reference sequence).